Here is one T cell receptor (beta chain) with its context. Different DNA sequences within this sample yield the same CDR3. In the authors' methods: ImmunoSEQ sequences covered only the junction and lacked quality scores; filtering therefore differed. Assay: immunoSEQ multiplex PCR; the TCRdb copy retains only in-frame clones and omits some. That table furnishes V, J and clone size, whereas the DNA furnished D and trimming. The sample records roughly 1,800,000 clones, roughly 95% being singletons. CDR3 length equals 12 residues. Germline-derived CDR1 and CDR2 are MNHEY and SMNVEV (reference sequence). V shed 5 bases and J shed 6 bases, with 7 bases lying between them. The sample comes from a study of shared clonotypes between healthy human individuals. Looking at the study overall: Contributing individuals were two females and three males aged 18 to 49. CD4 naive and memory got three plates each, CD8 naive two, CD8 memory one.

Naive CD8 cells, CD45RO-negative and positively selected for CCR7, excluded terminally differentiated effector memory CD45RA+ cells. Within Nashville, Tennessee resided all donors, each a Caucasian adult. This clonotype originated in a man aged 18 to 29 in good health. The sequenced sample consisted of naive CD8+ T cells sorted from blood. V is TRBV27 and J is TRBJ2-2, with D possibly being TRBD1 or TRBD2 (5 bases each). The CDR3 loop is CASSRGAGELFF. The CDR3 region has the DNA TGTGCCAGCAGTCGAGGGGCCGGGGAGCTGTTTTTT.